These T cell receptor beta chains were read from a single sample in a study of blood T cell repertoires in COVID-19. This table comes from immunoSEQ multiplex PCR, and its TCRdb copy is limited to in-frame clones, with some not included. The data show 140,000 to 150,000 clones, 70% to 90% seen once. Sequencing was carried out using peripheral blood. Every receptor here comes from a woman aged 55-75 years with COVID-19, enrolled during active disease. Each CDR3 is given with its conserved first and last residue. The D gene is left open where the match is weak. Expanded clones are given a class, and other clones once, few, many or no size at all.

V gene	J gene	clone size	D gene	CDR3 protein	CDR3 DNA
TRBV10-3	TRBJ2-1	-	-	CAISEGVQDNEQFF	TGTGCCATCAGTGAAGGGGTACAGGACAATGAGCAGTTCTTC
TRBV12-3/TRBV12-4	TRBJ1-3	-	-	CASSLSAGNTIYF	TGTGCCAGCAGTTTAAGCGCTGGAAACACCATATATTTT
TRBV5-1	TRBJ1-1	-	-	CASSLADSLRSEAFF	TGCGCCAGCAGCTTGGCCGACAGCCTAAGAAGTGAAGCTTTCTTT
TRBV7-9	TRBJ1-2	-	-	CASSLLYGGYTF	TGTGCCAGCAGCTTACTGTATGGCGGCTACACCTTC
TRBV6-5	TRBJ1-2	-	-	CASSRPTGYGYTF	TGTGCCAGCAGTAGGCCAACGGGTTATGGCTACACCTTC
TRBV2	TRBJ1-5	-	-	CASSESATAYSNQPQHF	TGTGCCAGCAGTGAGTCAGCGACCGCTTATAGCAATCAGCCCCAGCATTTT
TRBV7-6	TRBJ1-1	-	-	CASSFSGTEAFF	TGTGCCAGCAGCTTCTCCGGGACAGAAGCTTTCTTT
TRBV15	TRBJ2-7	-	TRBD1	CATSRALGQGVEQYF	TGTGCCACCAGCAGGGCCTTGGGACAGGGGGTAGAGCAGTACTTC
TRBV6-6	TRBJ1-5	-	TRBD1	CAGRGQADQPQHF	TGTGCCGGCAGGGGGCAGGCGGATCAGCCCCAGCATTTT
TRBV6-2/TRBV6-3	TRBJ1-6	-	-	CASSWEGYSPLHF	TGTGCCAGCAGTTGGGAGGGTTATTCACCCCTCCACTTT
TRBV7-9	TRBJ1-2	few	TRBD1	CASSPQGADYGYTF	TGTGCCAGCAGCCCTCAGGGGGCGGACTATGGCTACACCTTC
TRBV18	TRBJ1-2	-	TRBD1	CASSPSGTGTWNGYTF	TGTGCCAGCTCACCCTCCGGGACAGGGACTTGGAATGGCTACACCTTC
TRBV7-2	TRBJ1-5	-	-	CASSFAIYQPQHF	TGTGCCAGCAGCTTCGCTATCTATCAGCCCCAGCATTTT
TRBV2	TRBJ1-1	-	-	CASTPTRMNTEAFF	TGTGCCAGCACCCCGACAAGAATGAACACTGAAGCTTTCTTT
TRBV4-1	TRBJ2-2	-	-	CASSLTTTDTGELFF	TGCGCCAGCAGTCTGACAACCACGGACACCGGGGAGCTGTTTTTT
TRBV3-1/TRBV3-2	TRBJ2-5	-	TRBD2	CASSQAGGGGETQYF	TGTGCCAGCAGCCAAGCGGGAGGGGGAGGAGAGACCCAGTACTTC
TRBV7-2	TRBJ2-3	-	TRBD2	CASSVTSGGAADTQYF	TGTGCCAGCAGCGTGACTAGCGGGGGGGCAGCGGATACGCAGTATTTT
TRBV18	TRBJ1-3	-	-	CASLTQGTAGNTIYF	TGTGCCAGCCTGACCCAGGGAACTGCTGGAAACACCATATATTTT
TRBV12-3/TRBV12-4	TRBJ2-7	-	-	CASSLTPHSEQYF	TGTGCCAGCAGTTTAACGCCCCACAGCGAGCAGTACTTC
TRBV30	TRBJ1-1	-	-	CAWSVLRSSGAFF	TGTGCCTGGAGTGTCCTGCGGTCCTCCGGAGCTTTCTTT
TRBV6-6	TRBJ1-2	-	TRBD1	CASSVTGVRYGYTF	TGTGCCAGCAGTGTGACAGGGGTACGCTATGGCTACACCTTC
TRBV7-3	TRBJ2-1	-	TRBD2	CASSLAGGHHNEQFF	TGTGCCAGCAGCTTAGCGGGGGGGCACCACAATGAGCAGTTCTTC
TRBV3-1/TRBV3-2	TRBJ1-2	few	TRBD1	CATSGQNYGYTF	TGTGCCACATCGGGACAGAACTATGGCTACACCTTC
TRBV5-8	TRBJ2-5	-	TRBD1	CASNPGQGETQYF	TGTGCCAGCAACCCTGGACAGGGAGAGACCCAGTACTTC
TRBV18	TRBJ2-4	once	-	CASSPPWALPQLAKNIQYF	TGTGCCAGCTCACCACCTTGGGCGTTACCCCAACTAGCCAAAAACATTCAGTACTTC
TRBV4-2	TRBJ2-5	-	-	CASSQAPAGETQYF	TGTGCCAGCAGCCAAGCTCCAGCGGGAGAGACCCAGTACTTC
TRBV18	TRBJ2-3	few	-	CASSPKRDTQYF	TGTGCCAGCTCACCAAAGCGGGATACGCAGTATTTT
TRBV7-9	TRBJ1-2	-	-	CASRQKSDYYGYTF	TGTGCCAGCAGACAAAAATCAGACTACTATGGCTACACCTTC
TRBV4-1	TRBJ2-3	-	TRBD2	CASSRLERGGQFTDTQYF	TGCGCCAGCAGCCGCCTCGAGCGGGGGGGCCAGTTCACAGATACGCAGTATTTT
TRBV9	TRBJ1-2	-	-	CASSVPMGGFAF	TGTGCCAGCAGCGTACCAATGGGGGGGTTTGCCTTC
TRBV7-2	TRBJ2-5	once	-	CASSFSGETQYF	TGTGCCAGCAGCTTTTCGGGAGAGACCCAGTACTTC
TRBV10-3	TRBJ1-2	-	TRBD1	CAISEQGNYGYTF	TGTGCCATCAGCGAACAGGGGAACTATGGCTACACCTTC
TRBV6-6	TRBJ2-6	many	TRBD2	CASSSSGAGANVLTF	TGTGCCAGCAGTTCCAGCGGGGCTGGGGCCAACGTCCTGACTTTC
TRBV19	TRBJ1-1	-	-	CASNGGVGTEAFF	TGTGCCAGTAACGGGGGTGTCGGCACTGAAGCTTTCTTT
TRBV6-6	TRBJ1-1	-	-	CASSYSVREGTEAFF	TGTGCCAGCAGTTACTCTGTGAGGGAGGGTACTGAAGCTTTCTTT
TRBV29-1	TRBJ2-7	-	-	CSVDFYGGEQYF	TGCAGCGTTGATTTTTACGGGGGCGAGCAGTACTTC